What follows describes a single TCR beta chain. As yet, its antigen is unknown. CDR1 SEHNR and CDR2 FQNEAQ come from the germline V gene (reference sequence). The CDR3 is 13 residues long. V was clipped by 5 bases and J by 0 bases, with 8 bases between them. TCRdb's copy holds only in-frame clones and misses some; the assay was immunoSEQ multiplex PCR. The sample records tens of thousands of clones, roughly 85% being singletons. This sample was included in a study of T cells in localized non-small cell lung cancer. Broader study findings: Heterogeneity remains possible, as sequencing covered one tumor region only. Adjacent uninvolved lung tissue had the highest T cell clonality, exceeding tumor.

This sequence joins TRBV7-9 and TRBJ2-7; D not resolved. This TCR was sampled from a male donor at least 60 years old with stage III squamous cell lung carcinoma. This specimen consisted of peripheral blood, obtained before any cancer treatment. Written as DNA, the CDR3 is TGTGCCAGCAGCCGAGAGAGCTCCTACGAGCAGTACTTC. It yields the protein CASSRESSYEQYF.